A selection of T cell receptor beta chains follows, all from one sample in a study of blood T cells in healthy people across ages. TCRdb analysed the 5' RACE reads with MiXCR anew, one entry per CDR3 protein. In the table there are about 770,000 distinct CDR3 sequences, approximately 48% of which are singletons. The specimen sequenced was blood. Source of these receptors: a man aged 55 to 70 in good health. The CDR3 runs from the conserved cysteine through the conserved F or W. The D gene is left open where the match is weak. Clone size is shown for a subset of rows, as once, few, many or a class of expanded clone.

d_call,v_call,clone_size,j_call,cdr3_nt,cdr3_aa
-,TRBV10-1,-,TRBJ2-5,TGCGCCAGCAGTGCGAACAGCCGGGGTGAGCAGTACTTC,CASSANSRGEQYF
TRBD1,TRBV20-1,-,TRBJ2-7,TGCAGTGCTAGAGATCGTCTGACGGGGACAGCCTACGAGCAGTACTTC,CSARDRLTGTAYEQYF
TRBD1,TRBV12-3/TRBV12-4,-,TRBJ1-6,TGTGCCAGCAGTTTGGGACAGGCGAGGGGTTCACCCCTCCACTTT,CASSLGQARGSPLHF
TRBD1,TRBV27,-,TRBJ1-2,TGTGCCAGCAGTTTACGGACAGGGGGCTATGGCTACACCTTC,CASSLRTGGYGYTF
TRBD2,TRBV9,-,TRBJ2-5,TGTGCCAGCAGTACCGCCGGACTAGCGGAAGAGACCCAGTACTTC,CASSTAGLAEETQYF
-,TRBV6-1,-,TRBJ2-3,TGTGCCAGCAGTGACCCCCCGAGGGGGCTAGCGGGCACAGATACGCAGTATTTT,CASSDPPRGLAGTDTQYF
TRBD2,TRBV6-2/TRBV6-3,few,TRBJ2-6,TGTGCCAGCAGTTATACCGGGACTAACCAATCCCCCTCTGGGGCCAACGTCCTGACTTTC,CASSYTGTNQSPSGANVLTF
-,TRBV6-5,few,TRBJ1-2,TGTGCCAGCAGTTACTCTATTGTCCAGTCCGGCTACACCTTC,CASSYSIVQSGYTF
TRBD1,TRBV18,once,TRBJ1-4,TGTGCCAGCTCACCCGGGACAGGGGGGAGTGAAAAACTGTTTTTT,CASSPGTGGSEKLFF
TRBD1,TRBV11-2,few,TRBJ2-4,TGTGCCAGCAGCTTAACAGGGGGGTTCAAAAACATTCAGTACTTC,CASSLTGGFKNIQYF
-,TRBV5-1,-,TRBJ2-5,TGCGCCAGCAGCTACGACAGTCAAGAGACCCAGTACTTC,CASSYDSQETQYF
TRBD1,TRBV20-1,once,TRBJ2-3,TGCAGTGCCCCCCGGACAGGGGGTCCCACAGATACGCAGTATTTT,CSAPRTGGPTDTQYF
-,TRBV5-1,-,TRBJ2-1,TGCGCCAGCAGCCTACAGGGAGGTTTCAATGAGCAGTTCTTC,CASSLQGGFNEQFF
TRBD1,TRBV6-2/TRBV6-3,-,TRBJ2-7,TGTGCCAGCAGTTACCCGGGACAGGCCTACGAGCAGTACTTC,CASSYPGQAYEQYF
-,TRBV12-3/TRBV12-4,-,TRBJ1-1,TGTGCCAGCAGTTTAGGGGGGGGTACCACTGAAGCTTTCTTT,CASSLGGGTTEAFF
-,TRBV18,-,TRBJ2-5,TGTGCCAGCTCATACACTAGGGAAGAGACCCAGTACTTC,CASSYTREETQYF
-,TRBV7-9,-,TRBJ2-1,TGTGCCAGCAGCCCCGACGACTGGAGGCAGTTCTTC,CASSPDDWRQFF
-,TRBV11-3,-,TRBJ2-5,TGTGCCAGCAGGGCTGATCAAGAGACCCAGTACTTC,CASRADQETQYF
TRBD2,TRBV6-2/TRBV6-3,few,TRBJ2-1,TGTGCCAGCAGTTACTCGATGGGGCTAGCGGGGAACTACAATGAGCAGTTCTTC,CASSYSMGLAGNYNEQFF
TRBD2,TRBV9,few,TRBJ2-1,TGTGCCAGCAGCTCCCGGACTAGCGGGGCTGCTGAGCAGTTCTTC,CASSSRTSGAAEQFF
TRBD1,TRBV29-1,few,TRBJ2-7,TGCAGCGTTGAAGGGACAGGGGCTAGGGAGCAGTACTTC,CSVEGTGAREQYF
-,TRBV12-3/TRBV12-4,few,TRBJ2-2,TGTGCCAGCAGTTTTGCCGGGGGAACCGGGGAGCTGTTTTTT,CASSFAGGTGELFF
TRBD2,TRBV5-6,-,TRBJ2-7,TGTGTCAGCAGCTTTGGTGCGGGGGACGAGCAGTACTTC,CVSSFGAGDEQYF
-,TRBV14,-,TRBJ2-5,TGTGCCAGCAGCCAAGATGAGGGGGGACTGCAAGAGACCCAGTACTTC,CASSQDEGGLQETQYF
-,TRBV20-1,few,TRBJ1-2,TGCAGTGCTAGAGATCCCGGGGGCCCTAACTATGGCTACACCTTC,CSARDPGGPNYGYTF
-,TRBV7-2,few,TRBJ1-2,TGTGCCAGCAGCCAAAGGGGACCCAACTATGGCTACACCTTC,CASSQRGPNYGYTF
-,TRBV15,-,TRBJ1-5,TGTGCCACCAGCCCCCGAAGGGCTCTCAATCAGCCCCAGCATTTT,CATSPRRALNQPQHF
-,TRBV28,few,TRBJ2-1,TGTGCCAGCAGTTTAGGCGGGACAGCGAGCTCCTACAATGAGCAGTTCTTC,CASSLGGTASSYNEQFF
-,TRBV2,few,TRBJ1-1,TGTGCCAGCAGTGAAGACTGGGGGCTCGACACTGAAGCTTTCTTT,CASSEDWGLDTEAFF
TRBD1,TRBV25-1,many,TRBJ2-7,TGTGCCAGCAGTGAACGGGGACAGGGTCTCTACGAGCAGTACTTC,CASSERGQGLYEQYF
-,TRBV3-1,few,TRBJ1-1,TGTGCCAGCAGCCAAGATGCGGGTAATCAAGCTTTCTTT,CASSQDAGNQAFF
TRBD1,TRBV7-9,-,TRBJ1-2,TGTGCCAGCAGCTTATCTATCCAGGGGGCGCCGAGCTATGGCTACACCTTC,CASSLSIQGAPSYGYTF
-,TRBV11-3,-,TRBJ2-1,TGTGCCAGCAGCTTAGGTAGGGACTACAATGAGCAGTTCTTC,CASSLGRDYNEQFF
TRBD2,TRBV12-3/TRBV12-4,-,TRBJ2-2,TGTGCCAGCAGTTTATTCGGCGGGGGTTTCACCGGGGAGCTGTTTTTT,CASSLFGGGFTGELFF
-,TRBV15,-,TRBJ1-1,TGTGCCACCAGCATTATGGCAGCCCTGAACACTGAAGCTTTCTTT,CATSIMAALNTEAFF
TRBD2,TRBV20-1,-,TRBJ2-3,TGCAGTGCTAGAGTTCCGACTAGCGGGGGGGCAGTTACAGATACGCAGTATTTT,CSARVPTSGGAVTDTQYF
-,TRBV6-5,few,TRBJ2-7,TGTGCCAGCAGTTTGAGCAGGGGTTCGAACGAGCAGTACTTC,CASSLSRGSNEQYF
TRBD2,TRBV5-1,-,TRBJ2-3,TGCGCCAGCAGCTCTCAAGGCGGGAGAAGAAGCACAGATACGCAGTATTTT,CASSSQGGRRSTDTQYF
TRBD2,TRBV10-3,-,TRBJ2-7,TGTGCCATCCGGGGGGAGACCTACGAGCAGTACTTC,CAIRGETYEQYF
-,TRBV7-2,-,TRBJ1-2,TGTGCCAGCAGCTTGAATGAGGGTTACTATGGCTACACCTTC,CASSLNEGYYGYTF
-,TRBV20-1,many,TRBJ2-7,TGCAGTGCTAGAGATGGATCGTCCGGCGAGCAGTACTTC,CSARDGSSGEQYF
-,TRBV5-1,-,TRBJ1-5,TGCGCCAGCAGCCGGGACCCCGGCCCCAATCAGCCCCAGCATTTT,CASSRDPGPNQPQHF
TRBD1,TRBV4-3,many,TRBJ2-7,TGCGCCAGCAGCCAAGAGGGACAGGGGGTCGGCGAGCAGTACTTC,CASSQEGQGVGEQYF
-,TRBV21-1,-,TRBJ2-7,TGTGCCAGCAGCAATGTAGACAGGGGCTACGAGCAGTACTTC,CASSNVDRGYEQYF
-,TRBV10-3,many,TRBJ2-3,TGTGCCATCAGTGAATCCCTCACAGATACGCAGTATTTT,CAISESLTDTQYF
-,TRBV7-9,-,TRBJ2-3,TGTGCCAGCAGCCGGGACGGGACCAGCACAGATACGCAGTATTTT,CASSRDGTSTDTQYF
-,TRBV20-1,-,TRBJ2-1,TGCAGTGCTAGAGATCGGAGGGGTGTGGGGAATGAGCAGTTCTTC,CSARDRRGVGNEQFF
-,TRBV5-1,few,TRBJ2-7,TGCGCCAGCAGCTCGATCGGGATTTCCTACGAGCAGTACTTC,CASSSIGISYEQYF